This T cell receptor (beta chain) comes out of a study of cytomegalovirus exposure and HLA in healthy donors. V was pared by 5 bases and J by 6 bases, with 14 bases between. Per the germline V gene, CDR1 is MNHEY and CDR2 is SVGAGI. This CDR3 spans 14 amino acids. Study-level points and caveats: Another analysis was done later, and it associated more than 15,000 TCR beta sequences with HLA alleles at 0.05 false discovery rate.

The PCR was carried out with 60 Vbeta primers and 13 Jbeta primers. TCRdb's table, derived via immunoSEQ multiplex PCR, lists solely in-frame clones and lacks some. The profile covers 140,000 to 150,000 clones, with around 79% appearing a single time and 6.5% to 8% taken by the ten largest. On this clone itself: Antigen unknown.

The source of this sequence is a woman aged 40 to 49 in good health and CMV-seropositive. Source material: PBMCs. The genes are TRBV6-5 and TRBJ2-1; D might be TRBD2 (6 bases). The CDR3 nucleotides are TGTGCCAGCAGTCACTGGGACTCTAGCAATGAGCAGTTCTTC. It codes for CASSHWDSSNEQFF.